This T cell receptor (beta chain) was found in a study of cytomegalovirus exposure and HLA in healthy donors. Study summary: Among approximately 400 genotyped donors, roughly 81% fell in the Caucasian-associated ancestry cluster.

PCR amplification relied on 60 Vbeta primers (plus 13 Jbeta primers). Assay: immunoSEQ multiplex PCR; the TCRdb copy retains only in-frame clones and omits some. Of approximately 220,000 clones listed, 82% are singletons. Of note for this clone: The antigen remains unidentified.

Study-wide findings and caveats: There were several of the most significant clusters that appeared linked to common viral pathogens in a later analysis. In a later analysis, compared with equally common non-associated chains, HLA-associated beta chains were more expanded. Among immune exposure information, only CMV serostatus was available.

J was trimmed by 0 bases and V by 4 bases; bases with no gene match: 15. The CDR3 spans 18 residues. The receptor was isolated from a man aged 40-49 years in good health and CMV-seropositive. Sequenced sample: PBMCs. The chain recombines TRBV6-7 with TRBJ2-7; 7 bases map to TRBD1. TRBV6-7 is given ORF status, its function remaining uncertain. DNA for the CDR3: TGTGCCAGCAGTTTTAGAAGCACAATACAGGGGTCCTCCTACGAGCAGTACTTC. This gives the protein CASSFRSTIQGSSYEQYF.